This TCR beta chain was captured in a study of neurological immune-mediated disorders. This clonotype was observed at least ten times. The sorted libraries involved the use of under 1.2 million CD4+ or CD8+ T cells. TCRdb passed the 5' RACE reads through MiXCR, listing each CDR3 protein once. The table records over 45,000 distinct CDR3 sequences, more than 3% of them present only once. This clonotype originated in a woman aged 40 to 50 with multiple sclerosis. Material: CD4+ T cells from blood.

Here the CDR3 DNA reads TGTGCCAGCAGCTTAGGGGACCGGGCCATCCTCACAGATACGCAGTATTTT. This codes for CASSLGDRAILTDTQYF. This chain connects TRBV7-9 to TRBJ2-3, with D possibly being TRBD1 or TRBD2 (5 bases each). The V gene lost 1 base and the J gene lost 2 bases, with 16 bases spanning the gap. The CDR3 is made up of 17 amino acids. Germline V lookup: CDR1 SEHNR, CDR2 FQNEAQ (reference sequence).